One TCR beta chain is described in this entry. Its antigen is still unknown. These donors, healthy bone marrow donors, were studied. The CDR3 consists of 13 residues. Germline CDR1 is MNHNS and CDR2 is SASEGT. Trimming took off 6 bases at V and 1 base at J, with 9 bases between the two ends. With 60 Vbeta and 13 Jbeta primers, the PCR was carried out. TCRdb keeps only in-frame clones here, not all; method: immunoSEQ multiplex PCR. The table shows more than 90,000 clones, with about 81% occurring only once. This entry comes from a study of cytomegalovirus exposure and HLA in healthy donors. Study results and limitations: Rates of TCR association differed by HLA locus in a later analysis, with DRB1 highest and HLA-C lowest. Most TCR beta V segments were productive about 90% or about 30% of the time in an earlier analysis. For cytomegalovirus status, the classifier reportedly gave diagnoses with high specificity and sensitivity.

The chain employs TRBV6-1 and TRBJ1-1; D is uncertain. This receptor was identified in a man aged 45-60 years in good health and CMV-seronegative. Sequencing used PBMCs. The CDR3 DNA sequence: TGTGCCAGCAGCGAAACAGAGAACACTGAAGCTTTCTTT. The encoded protein is CASSETENTEAFF.